The clone carrying this TCR beta chain was recorded a few times. Its cognate antigen is unknown. Read sequence stops 3 residues before the CDR3 end, and the germline J gene provides the missing end. The sample originates from a study of T cell clonality in common variable immunodeficiency. This table comes from immunoSEQ multiplex PCR, and its TCRdb copy is limited to in-frame clones, with some not included. The sample includes roughly 1,600 clones, none of them occurring once. Study results and caveats: Common variable immunodeficiency TCR beta sequences reportedly had fewer deletions and N-nucleotide insertions.

Germline V lookup: CDR1 SGHTA, CDR2 FQGNSA. V was clipped by 7 bases and J by 0 bases, with 16 bases between them. This CDR3 comprises 15 residues. The chain joins TRBV7-2 to TRBJ2-7, with D perhaps matching TRBD1 (5 bases). This clonotype was obtained from a human donor with common variable immunodeficiency. Sample: peripheral blood mononuclear cells. The CDR3 sequence is CASTSGHPSSYEQYF. Incomplete CDR3 DNA: TGTGCCAGCACCTCAGGACACCCGAGCTCCTACGAG.